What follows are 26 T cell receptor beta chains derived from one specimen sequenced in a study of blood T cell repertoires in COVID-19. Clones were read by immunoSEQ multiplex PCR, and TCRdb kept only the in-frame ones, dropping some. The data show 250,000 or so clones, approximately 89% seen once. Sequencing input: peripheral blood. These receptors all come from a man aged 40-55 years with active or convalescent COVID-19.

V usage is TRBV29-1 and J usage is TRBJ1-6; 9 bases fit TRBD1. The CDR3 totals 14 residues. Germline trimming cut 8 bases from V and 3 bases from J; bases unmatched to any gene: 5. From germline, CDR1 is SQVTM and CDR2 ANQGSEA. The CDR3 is CSTWDRDYNSPLHF. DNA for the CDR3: TGCAGCACATGGGACAGGGACTATAATTCACCCCTCCACTTT.

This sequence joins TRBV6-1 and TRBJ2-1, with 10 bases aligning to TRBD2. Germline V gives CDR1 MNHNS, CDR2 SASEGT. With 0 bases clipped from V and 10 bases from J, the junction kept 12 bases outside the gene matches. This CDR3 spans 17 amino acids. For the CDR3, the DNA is TGTGCCAGCAGTGAAGCTTTAGGCCCTAGCGGGAGAGGGGAGCAGTTCTTC. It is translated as CASSEALGPSGRGEQFF.

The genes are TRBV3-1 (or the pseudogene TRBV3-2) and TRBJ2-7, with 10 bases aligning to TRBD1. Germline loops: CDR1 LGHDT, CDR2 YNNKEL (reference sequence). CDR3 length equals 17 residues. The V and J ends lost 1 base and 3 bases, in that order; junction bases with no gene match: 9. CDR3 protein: CASSQVAGQGKGYEQYF. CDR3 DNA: TGTGCCAGCAGCCAAGTTGCGGGACAGGGGAAAGGCTACGAGCAGTACTTC.

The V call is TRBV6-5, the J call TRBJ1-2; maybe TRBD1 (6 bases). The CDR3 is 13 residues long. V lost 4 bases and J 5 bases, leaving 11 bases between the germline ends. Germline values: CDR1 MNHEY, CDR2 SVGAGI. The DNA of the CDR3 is TGTGCCAGCAGTTTGGACAGAGCGTATGGCTACACCTTC. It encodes CASSLDRAYGYTF.

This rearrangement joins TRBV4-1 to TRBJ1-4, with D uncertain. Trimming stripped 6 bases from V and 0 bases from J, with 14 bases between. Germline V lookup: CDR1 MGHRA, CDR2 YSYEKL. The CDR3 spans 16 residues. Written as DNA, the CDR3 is TGCGCCAGCAGGACCTCAGAGCGGGCAACTAATGAAAAACTGTTTTTT. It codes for CASRTSERATNEKLFF.

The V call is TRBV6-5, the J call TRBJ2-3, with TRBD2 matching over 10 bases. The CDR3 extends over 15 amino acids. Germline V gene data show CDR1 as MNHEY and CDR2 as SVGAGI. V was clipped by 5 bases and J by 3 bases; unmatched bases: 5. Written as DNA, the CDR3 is TGTGCCAGCAGTCTTAGCGGGAGGAGGACAGATACGCAGTATTTT. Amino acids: CASSLSGRRTDTQYF.

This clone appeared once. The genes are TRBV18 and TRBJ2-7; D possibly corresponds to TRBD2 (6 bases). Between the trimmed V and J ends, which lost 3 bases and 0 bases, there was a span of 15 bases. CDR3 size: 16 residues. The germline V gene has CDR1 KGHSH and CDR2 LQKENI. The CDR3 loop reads CASSPGRGRGSYEQYF. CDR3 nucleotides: TGTGCCAGCTCACCGGGGCGGGGACGGGGCTCCTACGAGCAGTACTTC.

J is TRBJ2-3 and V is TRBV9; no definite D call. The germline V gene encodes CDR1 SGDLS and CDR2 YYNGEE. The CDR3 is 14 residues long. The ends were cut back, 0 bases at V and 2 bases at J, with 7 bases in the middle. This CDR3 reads CASSVETVTDTQYF. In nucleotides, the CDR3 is TGTGCCAGCAGCGTAGAAACAGTCACAGATACGCAGTATTTT.

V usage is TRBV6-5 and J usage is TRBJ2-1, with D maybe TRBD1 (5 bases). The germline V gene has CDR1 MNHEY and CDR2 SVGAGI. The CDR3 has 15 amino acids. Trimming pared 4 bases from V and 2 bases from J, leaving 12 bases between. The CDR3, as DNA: TGTGCCAGCAGTTGGCAGGGTGGGCCCTACAATGAGCAGTTCTTC. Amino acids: CASSWQGGPYNEQFF.

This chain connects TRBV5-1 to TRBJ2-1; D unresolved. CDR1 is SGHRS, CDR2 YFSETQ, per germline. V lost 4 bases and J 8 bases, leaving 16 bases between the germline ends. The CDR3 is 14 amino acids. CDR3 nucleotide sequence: TGCGCCAGCAGCCAGACTGCCGCGGCGGATGAGCAGTTCTTC. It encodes CASSQTAAADEQFF.

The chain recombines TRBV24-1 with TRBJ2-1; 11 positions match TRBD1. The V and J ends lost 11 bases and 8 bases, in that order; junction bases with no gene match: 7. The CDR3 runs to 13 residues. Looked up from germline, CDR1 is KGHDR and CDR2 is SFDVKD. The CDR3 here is CAIPGQGVDEQFF. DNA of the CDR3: TGTGCCATCCCGGGACAGGGGGTTGATGAGCAGTTCTTC.

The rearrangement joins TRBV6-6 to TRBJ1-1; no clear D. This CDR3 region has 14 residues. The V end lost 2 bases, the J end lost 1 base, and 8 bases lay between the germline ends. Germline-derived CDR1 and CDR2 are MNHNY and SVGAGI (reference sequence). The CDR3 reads CASSYPEENTEAFF. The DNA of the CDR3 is TGTGCCAGCAGTTACCCCGAGGAGAACACTGAAGCTTTCTTT.

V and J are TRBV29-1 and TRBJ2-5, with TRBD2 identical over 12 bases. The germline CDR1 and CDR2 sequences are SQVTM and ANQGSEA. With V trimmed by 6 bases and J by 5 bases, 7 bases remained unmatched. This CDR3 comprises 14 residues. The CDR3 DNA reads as TGCAGCGTGGCCAAGACTAGCGGGAGTGAGACCCAGTACTTC. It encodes CSVAKTSGSETQYF.

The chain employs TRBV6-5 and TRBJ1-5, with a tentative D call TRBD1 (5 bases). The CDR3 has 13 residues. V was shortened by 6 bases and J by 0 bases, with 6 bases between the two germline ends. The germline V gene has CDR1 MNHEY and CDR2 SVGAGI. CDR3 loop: CASRTASNQPQHF. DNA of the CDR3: TGTGCCAGCAGGACAGCTAGCAATCAGCCCCAGCATTTT.

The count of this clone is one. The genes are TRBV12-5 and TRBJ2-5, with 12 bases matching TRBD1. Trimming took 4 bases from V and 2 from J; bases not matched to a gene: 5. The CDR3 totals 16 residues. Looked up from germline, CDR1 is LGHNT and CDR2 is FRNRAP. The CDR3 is CASGWGDRGRQETQYF. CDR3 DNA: TGTGCTAGTGGTTGGGGGGACAGGGGGCGGCAAGAGACCCAGTACTTC.

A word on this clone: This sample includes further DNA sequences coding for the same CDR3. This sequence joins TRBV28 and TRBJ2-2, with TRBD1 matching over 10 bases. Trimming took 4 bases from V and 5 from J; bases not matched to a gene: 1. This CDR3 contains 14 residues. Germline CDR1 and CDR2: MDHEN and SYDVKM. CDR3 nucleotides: TGTGCCAGCAGTTCGGGACAGGGGACCGGGGAGCTGTTTTTT. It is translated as CASSSGQGTGELFF.

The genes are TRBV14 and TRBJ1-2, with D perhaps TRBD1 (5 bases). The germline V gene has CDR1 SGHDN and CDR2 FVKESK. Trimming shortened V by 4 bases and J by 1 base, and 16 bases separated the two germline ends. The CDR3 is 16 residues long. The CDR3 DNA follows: TGTGCCAGCAGCCCCCTCGGGGGTCAGCTTAACTATGGCTACACCTTC. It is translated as CASSPLGGQLNYGYTF.

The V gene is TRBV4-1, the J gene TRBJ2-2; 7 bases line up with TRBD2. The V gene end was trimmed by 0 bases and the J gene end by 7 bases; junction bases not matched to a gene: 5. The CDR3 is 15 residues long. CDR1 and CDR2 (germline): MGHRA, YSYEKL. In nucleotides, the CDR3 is TGCGCCAGCAGCCAAGAACGAGGGGAGGGCGGGGAGCTGTTTTTT. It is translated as CASSQERGEGGELFF.

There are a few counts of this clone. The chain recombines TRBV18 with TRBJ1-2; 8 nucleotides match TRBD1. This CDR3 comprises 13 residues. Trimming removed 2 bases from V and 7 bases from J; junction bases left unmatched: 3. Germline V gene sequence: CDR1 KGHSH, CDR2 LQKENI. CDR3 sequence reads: CASSPSGGGGYTF. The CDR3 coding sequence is TGTGCCAGCTCACCATCAGGGGGCGGTGGCTACACCTTC.

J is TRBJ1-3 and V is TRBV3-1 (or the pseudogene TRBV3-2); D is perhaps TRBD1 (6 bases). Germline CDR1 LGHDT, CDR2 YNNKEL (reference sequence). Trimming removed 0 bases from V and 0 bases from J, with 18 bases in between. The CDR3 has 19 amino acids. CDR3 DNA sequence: TGTGCCAGCAGCCAAGATCTAGGCGGACAGAAAGGCTCTGGAAACACCATATATTTT. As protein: CASSQDLGGQKGSGNTIYF.

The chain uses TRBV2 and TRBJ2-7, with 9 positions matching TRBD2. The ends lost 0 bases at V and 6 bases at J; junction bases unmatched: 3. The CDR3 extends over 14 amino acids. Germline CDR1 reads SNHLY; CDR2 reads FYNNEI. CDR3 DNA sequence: TGTGCCAGCAGTGAAGCCGGACTAGCGTCCGAGCAGTACTTC. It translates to CASSEAGLASEQYF.

The CDR3 loop is CASSSDRDGSPLHF. Here the CDR3 DNA reads TGTGCCAGCTCGTCCGACAGGGACGGGTCACCCCTCCACTTT. The V gene is TRBV18, the J gene TRBJ1-6; the match to TRBD1 covers 7 bases. This CDR3 spans 14 amino acids. With 6 bases clipped from V and 10 bases from J, the junction kept 9 bases outside the gene matches. The germline gives CDR1 KGHSH, CDR2 LQKENI.

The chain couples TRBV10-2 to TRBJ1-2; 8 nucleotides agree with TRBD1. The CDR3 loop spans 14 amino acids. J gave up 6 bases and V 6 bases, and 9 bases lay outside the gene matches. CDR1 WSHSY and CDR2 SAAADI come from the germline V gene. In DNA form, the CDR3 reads TGCGCCAGCAGCTCCAGACAGGGGACAGATGGCTACACCTTC. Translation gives CASSSRQGTDGYTF.

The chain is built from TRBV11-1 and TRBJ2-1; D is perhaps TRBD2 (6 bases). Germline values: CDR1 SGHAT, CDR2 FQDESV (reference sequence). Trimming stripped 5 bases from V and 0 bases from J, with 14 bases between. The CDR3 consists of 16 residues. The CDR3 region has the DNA TGTGCCAGCAGCGCTCTAGCGACTATCTCCTACAATGAGCAGTTCTTC. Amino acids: CASSALATISYNEQFF.

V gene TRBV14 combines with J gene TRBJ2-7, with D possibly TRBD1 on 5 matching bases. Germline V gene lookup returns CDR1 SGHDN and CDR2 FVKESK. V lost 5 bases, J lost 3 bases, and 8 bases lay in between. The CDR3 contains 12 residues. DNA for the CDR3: TGTGCCAGCAGCACAGGAAGCTACGAGCAGTACTTC. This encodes CASSTGSYEQYF.

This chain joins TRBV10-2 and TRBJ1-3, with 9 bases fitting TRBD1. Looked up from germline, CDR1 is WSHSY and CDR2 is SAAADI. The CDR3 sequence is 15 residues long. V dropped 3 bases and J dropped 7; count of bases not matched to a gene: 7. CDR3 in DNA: TGCGCCAGCAGTGACCCAACAGGGGGCCGGAACACCATATATTTT. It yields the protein CASSDPTGGRNTIYF.